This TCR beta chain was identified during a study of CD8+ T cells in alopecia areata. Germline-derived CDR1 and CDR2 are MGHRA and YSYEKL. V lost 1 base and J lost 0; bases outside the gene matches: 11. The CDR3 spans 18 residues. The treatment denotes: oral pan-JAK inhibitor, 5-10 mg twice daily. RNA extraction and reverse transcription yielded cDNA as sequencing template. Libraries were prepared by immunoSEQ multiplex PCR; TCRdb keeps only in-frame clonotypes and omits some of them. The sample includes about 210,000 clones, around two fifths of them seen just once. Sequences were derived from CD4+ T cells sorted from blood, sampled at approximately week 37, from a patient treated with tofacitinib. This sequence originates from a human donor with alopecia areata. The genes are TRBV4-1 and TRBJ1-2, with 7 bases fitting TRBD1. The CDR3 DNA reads TGCGCCAGCAGCCAAGTTAGACAGGGAGGCGCTCCTAACTATGGCTACACCTTC. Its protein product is CASSQVRQGGAPNYGYTF.